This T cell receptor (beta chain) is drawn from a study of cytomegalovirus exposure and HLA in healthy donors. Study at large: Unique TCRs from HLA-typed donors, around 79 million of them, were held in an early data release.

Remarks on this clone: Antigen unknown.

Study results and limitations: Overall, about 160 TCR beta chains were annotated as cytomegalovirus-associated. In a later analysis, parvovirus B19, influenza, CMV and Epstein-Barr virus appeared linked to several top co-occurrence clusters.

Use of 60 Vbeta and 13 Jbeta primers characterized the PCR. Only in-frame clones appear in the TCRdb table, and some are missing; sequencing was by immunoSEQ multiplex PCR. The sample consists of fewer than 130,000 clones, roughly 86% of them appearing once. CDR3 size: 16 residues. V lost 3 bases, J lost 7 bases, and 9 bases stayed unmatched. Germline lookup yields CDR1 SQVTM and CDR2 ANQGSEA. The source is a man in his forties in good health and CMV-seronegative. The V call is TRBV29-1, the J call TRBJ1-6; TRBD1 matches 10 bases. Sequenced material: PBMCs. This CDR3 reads CSVDRYRDRGNSPLHF. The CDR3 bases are TGCAGCGTTGATCGGTACCGGGACAGGGGAAATTCACCCCTCCACTTT.